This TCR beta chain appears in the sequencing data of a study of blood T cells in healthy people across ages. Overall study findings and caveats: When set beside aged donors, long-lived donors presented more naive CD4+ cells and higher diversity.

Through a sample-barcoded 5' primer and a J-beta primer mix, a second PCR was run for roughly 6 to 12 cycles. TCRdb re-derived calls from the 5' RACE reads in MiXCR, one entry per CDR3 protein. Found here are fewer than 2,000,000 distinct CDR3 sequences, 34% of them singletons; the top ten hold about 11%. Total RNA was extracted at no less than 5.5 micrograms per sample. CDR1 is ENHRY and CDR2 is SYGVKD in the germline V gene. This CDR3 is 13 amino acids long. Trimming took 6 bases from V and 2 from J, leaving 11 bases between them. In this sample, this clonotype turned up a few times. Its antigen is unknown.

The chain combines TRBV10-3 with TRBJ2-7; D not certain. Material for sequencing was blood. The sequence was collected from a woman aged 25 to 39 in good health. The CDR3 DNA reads TGTGCCATCAGAGGCCACAGAACCTACGAGCAGTACTTC. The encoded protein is CAIRGHRTYEQYF.